What follows is one T cell receptor (beta chain) and its context. Its cognate antigen is unknown. Clones were sequenced by immunoSEQ multiplex PCR, and TCRdb holds only the in-frame ones, with some missing. Of about 400,000 clones listed, about nine tenths are singletons. The data belong to a study of cytomegalovirus exposure and HLA in healthy donors. Study-wide results and caveats: A few of the chains that were CMV-associated were confirmed in vitro to be specific for CMV antigens. Reported performance of the classifier showed diagnosis of cytomegalovirus status with high specificity and sensitivity.

This receptor was taken from a woman aged 18-29 years in good health and CMV-seronegative. Sequenced material: PBMCs.

The CDR3 loop reads CASSSLDMSNSPLHF. As DNA, the CDR3 is TGCGCCAGCAGTTCACTTGACATGTCGAATTCACCCCTCCACTTT. The genes are TRBV5-1 and TRBJ1-6; D unclear. The V end lost 5 bases, the J end lost 7 bases, and 16 bases lay between the germline ends. Per the germline V gene, CDR1 is SGHRS and CDR2 is YFSETQ. CDR3 length equals 15 residues. Supplemented by reference TRBV5-1 and TRBJ1-6, the full variable domain reads KAGVTQTPRYLIKTRGQQVTLSCSPISGHRSVSWYQQTPGQGLQFLFEYFSETQRNKGNFPGRFSGRQFSNSRSEMNVSTLELGDSALYLCASSSLDMSNSPLHFGNGTRLTVT.